This T cell receptor (beta chain) stems from a study of shared T cell receptors in the human thymus. Sequenced by immunoSEQ multiplex PCR; TCRdb stores in-frame clones only, minus some. In the table there are 640,000 or so clones, approximately 87% of which are singletons. Trimming left V 8 bases short and J 4 bases short, with 18 bases between. This CDR3 comprises 14 residues. The V gene's germline CDR1 is MNHEY and CDR2 SMNVEV (reference sequence). The data also belong to a second study, concerning human thymus T cells.

This chain links TRBV27 with TRBJ2-7, with D maybe TRBD2 (7 bases). The TCR was taken from a boy younger than two with a congenital heart defect. Sequenced material: thymocytes. CDR3 DNA sequence: TGTGCCAGCGGGCCCGGGGGCGGGGGATACGAGCAGTACTTC. Protein product: CASGPGGGGYEQYF.